The 29 T cell receptor beta chains reported below all come from one sample, sequenced in a study of regulatory T cells in long-lasting Graves disease. Stated time point: newly diagnosed GD, antithyroid drugs for less than 3 months. Researchers made the TCR library from RNA that was extracted from PBMCs. To make TCR beta libraries, researchers used iRepertoire HTBI primers and Arm-PCR of CDR3 regions. TCRdb analysed the multiplex PCR reads with MiXCR anew, one entry per CDR3 protein. The sample lists 550,000 to 650,000 distinct CDR3 sequences, about 16% occurring once. A further study also used this sample, focusing on T cells in Graves' hyperthyroidism and ophthalmopathy.

The sample was peripheral blood mononuclear cells (PBMCs), taken at new diagnosis, from a patient treated with antithyroid drugs. The receptor source for this set is a man between 18 and 35 years old with Graves disease.

This clonotype was found many times. This chain links TRBV6-2 or TRBV6-3 with TRBJ2-7; D remains unclear. Germline lookup yields CDR1 MNHEY and CDR2 SVGEGT. The CDR3 is made up of 13 amino acids. V lost 2 bases and J lost 6, with 11 bases in between. DNA for the CDR3: TGTGCCAGCAGTTACGGTTCTTTGGCCGAGCAGTACTTC. It specifies CASSYGSLAEQYF.

This clonotype was found many times. The CDR3 bases are TGTGCCAGCAGTTACTCGATGGGGGTAATGGAGACCCAGTACTTC. Translated: CASSYSMGVMETQYF. V usage is TRBV6-5 and J usage is TRBJ2-5; D may be TRBD1 or TRBD2 (5 bases each). The V end was cut by 0 bases, the J end by 5 bases, with 13 bases between. In germline, CDR1 is MNHEY, CDR2 SVGAGI. The CDR3 is 15 amino acids.

This clonotype was found many times. The chain links TRBV7-9 to TRBJ2-1; possible D gene TRBD1, 5 bases. The CDR3 loop spans 14 amino acids. V lost 5 bases and J lost 3, with 11 bases in between. Germline CDR1 and CDR2: SEHNR and FQNEAQ (reference sequence). CDR3 region: CASSPGQLYNEQFF. CDR3 DNA: TGTGCCAGCAGCCCCGGACAACTCTACAATGAGCAGTTCTTC. The whole variable domain, filled in from reference TRBV7-9 and TRBJ2-1, reads DTGVSQNPRHKITKRGQNVTFRCDPISEHNRLYWYRQTLGQGPEFLTYFQNEAQLEKSRLLSDRFSAERPKGSFSTLEIQRTEQGDSAMYLCASSPGQLYNEQFFGPGTRLTVL.

This clonotype was recorded many times. The V and J genes are TRBV12-3 or TRBV12-4 and TRBJ2-1; 10 bases are shared with TRBD2. The CDR3 consists of 14 residues. V trimming: 5 bases; J trimming: 6 bases; junction bases outside the gene matches: 4. The CDR3 region is CASSPSGRANEQFF. CDR3 in DNA: TGTGCCAGCAGTCCCAGCGGGAGGGCCAATGAGCAGTTCTTC.

At least ten counts were recorded for this clonotype. This chain connects TRBV29-1 to TRBJ2-5; the match to TRBD1 covers 8 bases. Germline lookup yields CDR1 SQVTM and CDR2 ANQGSEA. The CDR3 consists of 13 residues. V shed 6 bases, J shed 5 bases, and the junction held 8 bases outside the gene matches. This chain's CDR3 is CSVTGGTWETQYF. The CDR3 DNA is TGCAGCGTAACAGGGGGAACATGGGAGACCCAGTACTTC. Filled out from reference TRBV29-1 and TRBJ2-5, the complete variable domain reads SAVISQKPSRDICQRGTSLTIQCQVDSQVTMMFWYRQQPGQSLTLIATANQGSEATYESGFVIDKFPISRPNLTFSTLTVSNMSPEDSSIYLCSVTGGTWETQYFGPGTRLLVL.

This clonotype has ten or more counts. The genes are TRBV20-1 and TRBJ1-5; D perhaps matches TRBD1 (5 bases). The V gene's germline CDR1 is DFQATT and CDR2 SNEGSKA (reference sequence). Trimming pared 1 base from V and 6 bases from J, leaving 10 bases between. This CDR3 contains 13 residues. The CDR3 protein is CSARGPGPQPQHF. DNA for the CDR3: TGCAGTGCTAGAGGCCCGGGACCTCAGCCCCAGCATTTT.

This chain connects TRBV29-1 to TRBJ1-1; 9 nucleotides align to TRBD1. Germline trimming cut 7 bases from V and 6 bases from J; bases unmatched to any gene: 9. The CDR3 runs to 13 residues. Germline CDR1 and CDR2: SQVTM and ANQGSEA. CDR3 loop: CSAVGQGGAEAFF. In DNA form, the CDR3 reads TGCAGCGCGGTGGGACAGGGAGGAGCTGAAGCTTTCTTT.

This clonotype turned up a few times. This chain links TRBV9 with TRBJ2-3; TRBD2 matches at 7 bases. The CDR3 sequence is 14 residues long. The germline gives CDR1 SGDLS, CDR2 YYNGEE. Germline trimming cut 4 bases from V and 3 bases from J; bases unmatched to any gene: 5. Written as DNA, the CDR3 is TGTGCCAGCAGCTGGTTGGGAGGGACAGATACGCAGTATTTT. It is translated as CASSWLGGTDTQYF. Supplemented by reference TRBV9 and TRBJ2-3, the full variable domain reads DSGVTQTPKHLITATGQRVTLRCSPRSGDLSVYWYQQSLDQGLQFLIQYYNGEERAKGNILERFSAQQFPDLHSELNLSSLELGDSALYFCASSWLGGTDTQYFGPGTRLTVL.

This clonotype was recorded many times. V gene TRBV7-3 combines with J gene TRBJ2-7; TRBD2 agrees at 7 bases. Unmatched junction bases numbered 16, after V lost 2 bases and J lost 0 bases. CDR3 length: 19 amino acids. From germline, CDR1 is SGHTA and CDR2 FQGTGA. CDR3 nucleotide sequence: TGTGCCAGCAGCTTAGGTCCCGGGAGGCCTCACAACCCCTCCTACGAGCAGTACTTC. It translates to CASSLGPGRPHNPSYEQYF.

The chain joins TRBV19 to TRBJ2-6; D unresolved. Germline assignment: CDR1 LNHDA and CDR2 SQIVND (reference sequence). The CDR3 has 17 residues. Trimming took 4 bases from V and 0 from J, leaving 13 bases between them. The CDR3 bases are TGTGCCAGTAGTACACGTGGGATGGTCTCTGGGGCCAACGTCCTGACTTTC. As protein: CASSTRGMVSGANVLTF.

In regard to this clonotype: The junction does not match germline at one end; this may be a read error. The V and J genes are TRBV5-1 and TRBJ2-1; a weak D match, TRBD2 (5 bases). CDR1 SGHRS and CDR2 YFSETQ come from the germline V gene. This CDR3 region has 17 residues. The CDR3 DNA sequence: TGTGCCAGCAGCTTGGAGGTCGGCAGGCAAGTTAACAATGAGCAGTTCTTC. It encodes CASSLEVGRQVNNEQFF.

The chain links TRBV5-1 to TRBJ2-5, with 12 bases lining up with TRBD2. The CDR3 has 16 residues. Trimming at V came to 3 bases and at J to 0 bases, leaving 3 bases not matched to a gene. Germline V gives CDR1 SGHRS, CDR2 YFSETQ. DNA of the CDR3: TGCGCCAGCAGCTCGTGGACTAGCGGGGACCAAGAGACCCAGTACTTC. This translates into CASSSWTSGDQETQYF.

This clonotype showed up just a few times. Sequence at one end of the junction differs from germline and may be a read error. The chain has TRBV5-1 and TRBJ2-7, with D maybe TRBD1 (5 bases). The CDR3 is 15 amino acids. The V gene's germline CDR1 is SGHRS and CDR2 YFSETQ. The CDR3 loop is CASSLVDSSSYEQYF. CDR3 DNA: TGCGCCAGCAGCTTGGTAGACAGTAGCTCCTACGAGCAGTACTTT.

This clonotype came up many times. The chain couples TRBV5-1 to TRBJ2-3, with 7 positions matching TRBD2. Germline V gives CDR1 SGHRS, CDR2 YFSETQ. After removal of 4 bases from V and 6 bases from J, the junction contained 11 bases not matched to a gene. The CDR3 has 15 amino acids. The CDR3 DNA reads as TGCGCCAGCAGCCCTCTTCTGGCGGGAGCCGATACGCAGTATTTT. The encoded protein is CASSPLLAGADTQYF.

The rearrangement joins TRBV29-1 to TRBJ1-1; 8 nucleotides line up with TRBD1. The CDR3 has 13 residues. The junction had 7 bases not matched to a gene; V was cut back by 7 bases and J by 3 bases. Germline CDR1 SQVTM, CDR2 ANQGSEA. This chain's CDR3 is CSARKTGDTEAFF. CDR3 nucleotides: TGCAGCGCCCGCAAGACAGGGGACACTGAAGCTTTCTTT.

This clonotype appeared a few times. This chain connects TRBV20-1 to TRBJ2-7; perhaps TRBD1 as D (6 bases). The V and J ends lost 1 base and 1 base respectively, with 8 bases between them. Germline-derived CDR1 and CDR2 are DFQATT and SNEGSKA (reference sequence). This CDR3 has 13 residues. DNA of the CDR3: TGCAGTGCTAGAGTAACAGGGTCCTACGAGCAGTACTTC. This encodes CSARVTGSYEQYF.

The chain joins TRBV7-3 to TRBJ1-6; TRBD1 matches 7 bases. V gave up 0 bases and J gave up 7 bases; unmatched junction bases: 3. The CDR3 runs 15 residues. The germline gives CDR1 SGHTA, CDR2 FQGTGA. This chain's CDR3 is CASSLTGGQNSPLHF. In nucleotides, the CDR3 is TGTGCCAGCAGCTTAACGGGGGGACAGAATTCACCCCTCCACTTT.

This clonotype came up a few times. The rearrangement links TRBV19 to TRBJ2-2; TRBD1 matches at 7 bases. The germline V gene has CDR1 LNHDA and CDR2 SQIVND (reference sequence). V trimming: 11 bases; J trimming: 4 bases; junction bases outside the gene matches: 10. The CDR3 has 14 amino acids. This chain's CDR3 is CASQWAGGTGELFF. In DNA form, the CDR3 reads TGTGCCTCCCAATGGGCAGGGGGCACCGGGGAGCTGTTTTTT.

Many counts were recorded for this clonotype. The V gene is TRBV5-1, the J gene TRBJ2-1; TRBD2 matches 12 bases. The CDR3 runs to 16 residues. Trimming cost V 4 bases and J 5 bases; bases outside gene matches: 7. In germline, CDR1 is SGHRS, CDR2 YFSETQ. CDR3 region: CASSPELAGGNNEQFF. CDR3 bases: TGCGCCAGCAGCCCCGAACTAGCGGGAGGTAACAATGAGCAGTTCTTC.

The chain employs TRBV27 and TRBJ2-6; D not certain. The germline CDR1 and CDR2 sequences are MNHEY and SMNVEV (reference sequence). This CDR3 spans 16 amino acids. With 7 bases removed from V and 0 bases from J, the gap between germline ends came to 13 bases. CDR3 nucleotides: TGTGCCAGCACCCTTTCACGACGCTCTGGGGCCAACGTCCTGACTTTC. It encodes CASTLSRRSGANVLTF.

This clonotype was detected only a few times. The chain couples TRBV29-1 to TRBJ1-6; TRBD1 matches 7 bases. The CDR3 consists of 14 residues. Losses at the gene ends were 7 bases for V and 15 bases for J; bases not matched to a gene: 18. Germline V lookup: CDR1 SQVTM, CDR2 ANQGSEA. The DNA of the CDR3 is TGCAGCGCCCTGATTCGGGACAGCTCCTTTGGCCTCCACTTT. Encoded protein: CSALIRDSSFGLHF. Supplemented by reference TRBV29-1 and TRBJ1-6, the full variable domain reads SAVISQKPSRDICQRGTSLTIQCQVDSQVTMMFWYRQQPGQSLTLIATANQGSEATYESGFVIDKFPISRPNLTFSTLTVSNMSPEDSSIYLCSALIRDSSFGLHFGNGTRLTVT.

This clonotype was seen ten or more times. The chain combines TRBV30 with TRBJ1-6; D perhaps matches TRBD1 (5 bases). The ends were cut back, 5 bases at V and 10 bases at J, with 9 bases in the middle. Germline loops: CDR1 GTSNPN, CDR2 SVGIG (reference sequence). The CDR3 is 11 amino acids. In nucleotides, the CDR3 is TGTGCCTGGGGGAGGGGCTCACCCCTCCACTTT. Encoded protein: CAWGRGSPLHF.

To note about this clonotype: Germline and junction disagree at one end, which may indicate a read error. This sequence joins TRBV6-1 and TRBJ2-6; 9 nucleotides match TRBD1. Germline assignment: CDR1 MNHNS and CDR2 SASEGT. This CDR3 is built from 14 residues. CDR3 coding DNA: TGTGCCACCCGGACAGGGGCTGGGGCCGACGTCCTGACTTTC. Translation: CATRTGAGADVLTF.

The CDR3 DNA reads as TGTGCCAGCAGTTTAGACAGGGGGCCTCCCCGGGGCTACACCTTC. It codes for CASSLDRGPPRGYTF. This sequence joins TRBV28 and TRBJ1-2, with TRBD1 matching 10 bases. The CDR3 consists of 15 residues. The trim removed 2 bases at V and 8 bases at J, leaving 8 bases unmatched. Germline V gene data show CDR1 as MDHEN and CDR2 as SYDVKM.

The table lists this clonotype with many counts. The chain employs TRBV6-2 or TRBV6-3 and TRBJ1-2; D may be TRBD1 (6 bases). CDR1 MNHEY and CDR2 SVGEGT come from the germline V gene. The CDR3 length is 15 residues. V was cut by 2 bases and J by 0 bases, with 10 bases left in between. The CDR3 DNA is TGTGCCAGCAGTTACACGACAGGACCTAACTATGGCTACACCTTC. This translates into CASSYTTGPNYGYTF.

A few counts support this clonotype. The chain links TRBV20-1 to TRBJ2-5; 14 bases are a match to TRBD2. V was clipped by 6 bases and J by 5 bases; unmatched bases: 8. The CDR3 extends over 15 amino acids. Germline V gene data show CDR1 as DFQATT and CDR2 as SNEGSKA (reference sequence). Written as DNA, the CDR3 is TGCAGTGCAAGACTAGCGGGAGGGCCAGGGGAGACCCAGTACTTC. It specifies CSARLAGGPGETQYF.

Comment on this clonotype: A far bigger clonotype differs at one base, so this is likely a read error. This chain joins TRBV25-1 and TRBJ2-1; weak D call: TRBD1 (6 bases). The V gene's germline CDR1 is MGHDK and CDR2 SYGVNS. The CDR3 runs to 16 residues. The CDR3 DNA is TGTGCCAGCAGCCAATGGGGGCGACAAGCCTACAATGAGCGGTTCTTC. Protein sequence: CASSQWGRQAYNERFF. Variable domain in full (rest from reference TRBV25-1 and TRBJ2-1): EADIYQTPRYLVIGTGKKITLECSQTMGHDKMYWYQQDPGMELHLIHYSYGVNSTEKGDLSSESTVSRIRTEHFPLTLESARPSHTSQYLCASSQWGRQAYNERFFGPGTRLTVL.

The CDR3 DNA is TGCAGTGCTCTCGACAGTCTCTTCTTCTTT. Amino acids: CSALDSLFFF. The chain recombines TRBV20-1 with TRBJ1-1, with D possibly TRBD1 on 5 matching bases. With 5 bases removed from V and 14 bases from J, the gap between germline ends came to 15 bases. The germline gives CDR1 DFQATT, CDR2 SNEGSKA (reference sequence). There are 10 residues in the CDR3.

The V gene is TRBV3-1, the J gene TRBJ2-1; TRBD2 aligns across 7 bases. The CDR3 runs to 16 residues. The germline V gene encodes CDR1 LGHDT and CDR2 YNNKEL (reference sequence). V gave up 5 bases and J gave up 0 bases; unmatched junction bases: 7. CDR3 loop: CASSKGLTSSYNEQFF. CDR3 nucleotides: TGTGCCAGCAGCAAGGGACTAACCAGCTCCTACAATGAGCAGTTCTTC.